The clone carrying this TCR beta chain showed up many times. The time point was: longitudinal time-point 1 (baseline). This record comes from a study of neurological immune-mediated disorders. With 10-nucleotide random UMIs, 5'RACE was used to make the cDNA. MiXCR, applied by TCRdb to the 5' RACE reads, yields one record per CDR3 protein. The repertoire holds 40,000 or so distinct CDR3 sequences, with 3% to 3.5% as singletons. The CDR3 extends over 15 amino acids. Trimming removed 0 bases at V and 2 bases at J, with 10 bases between. Germline V gives CDR1 SGHRS, CDR2 YFSETQ. Sequenced material: PBMCs. The V and J genes are TRBV5-1 and TRBJ2-3, with D unresolved. This receptor was taken from an older woman with multiple sclerosis. CDR3 DNA: TGCGCCAGCAGCTTGGTAACGGGCCTCACAGATACGCAGTATTTT. Its protein is CASSLVTGLTDTQYF.